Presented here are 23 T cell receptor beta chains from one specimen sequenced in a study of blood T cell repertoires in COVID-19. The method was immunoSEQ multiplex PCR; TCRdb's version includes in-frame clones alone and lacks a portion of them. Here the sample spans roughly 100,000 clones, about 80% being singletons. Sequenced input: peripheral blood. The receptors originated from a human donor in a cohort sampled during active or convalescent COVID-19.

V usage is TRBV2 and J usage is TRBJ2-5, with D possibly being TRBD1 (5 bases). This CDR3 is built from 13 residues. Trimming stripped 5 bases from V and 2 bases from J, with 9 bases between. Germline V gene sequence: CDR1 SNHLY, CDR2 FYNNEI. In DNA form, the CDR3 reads TGTGCCAGCAGTACCCGACAGCAAGAGACCCAGTACTTC. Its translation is CASSTRQQETQYF.

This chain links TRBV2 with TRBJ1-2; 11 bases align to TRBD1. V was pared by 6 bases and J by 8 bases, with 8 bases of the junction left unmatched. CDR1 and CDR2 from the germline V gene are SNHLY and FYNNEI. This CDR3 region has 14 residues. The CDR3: CASSGGQGARGYTF. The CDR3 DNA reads TGTGCCAGCAGCGGTGGACAGGGGGCAAGGGGCTACACCTTC. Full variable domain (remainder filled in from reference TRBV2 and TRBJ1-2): EPEVTQTPSHQVTQMGQEVILRCVPISNHLYFYWYRQILGQKVEFLVSFYNNEISEKSEIFDDQFSVERPDGSNFTLKIRSTKLEDSAMYFCASSGGQGARGYTFGSGTRLTVV.

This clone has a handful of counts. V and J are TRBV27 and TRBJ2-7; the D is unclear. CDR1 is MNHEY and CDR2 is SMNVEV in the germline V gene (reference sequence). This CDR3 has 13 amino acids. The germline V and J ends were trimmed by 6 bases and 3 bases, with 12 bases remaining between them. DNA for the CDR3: TGTGCCAGCAGCCGGGTGTTTAACTACGAGCAGTACTTC. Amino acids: CASSRVFNYEQYF.

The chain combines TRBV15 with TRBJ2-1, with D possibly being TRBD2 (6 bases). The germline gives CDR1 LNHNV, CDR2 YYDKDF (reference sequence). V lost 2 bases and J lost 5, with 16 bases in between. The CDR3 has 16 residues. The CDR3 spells CATSRSAGIYNNEQFF. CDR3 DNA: TGTGCCACCAGCAGATCCGCGGGGATCTATAACAATGAGCAGTTCTTC.

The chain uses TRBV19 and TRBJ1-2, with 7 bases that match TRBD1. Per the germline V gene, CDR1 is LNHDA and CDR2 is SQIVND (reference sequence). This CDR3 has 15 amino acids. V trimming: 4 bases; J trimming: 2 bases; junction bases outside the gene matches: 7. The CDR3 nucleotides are TGTGCCAGTAGTACCCGGACAGGAGGAAACTATGGCTACACCTTC. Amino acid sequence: CASSTRTGGNYGYTF. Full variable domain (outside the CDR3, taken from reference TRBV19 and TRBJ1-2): DGGITQSPKYLFRKEGQNVTLSCEQNLNHDAMYWYRQDPGQGLRLIYYSQIVNDFQKGDIAEGYSVSREKKESFPLTVTSAQKNPTAFYLCASSTRTGGNYGYTFGSGTRLTVV.

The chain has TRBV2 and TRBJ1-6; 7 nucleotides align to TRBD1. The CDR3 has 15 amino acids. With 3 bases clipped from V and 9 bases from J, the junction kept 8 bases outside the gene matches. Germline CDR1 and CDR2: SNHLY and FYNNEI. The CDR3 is CASSDSAQGTSPLHF. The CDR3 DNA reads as TGTGCCAGCAGTGATTCTGCACAGGGGACTTCACCCCTCCACTTT.

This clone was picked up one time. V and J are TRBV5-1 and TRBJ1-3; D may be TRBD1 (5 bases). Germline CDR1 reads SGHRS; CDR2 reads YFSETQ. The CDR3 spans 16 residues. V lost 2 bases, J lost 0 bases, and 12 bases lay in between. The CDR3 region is CASSFLPGDSGNTIYF. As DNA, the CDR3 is TGCGCCAGCAGCTTCCTGCCGGGGGACTCTGGAAACACCATATATTTT.

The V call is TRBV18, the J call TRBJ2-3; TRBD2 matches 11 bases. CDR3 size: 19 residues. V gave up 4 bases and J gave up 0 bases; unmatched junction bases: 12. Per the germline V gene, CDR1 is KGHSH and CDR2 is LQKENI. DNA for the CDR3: TGTGCCAGCTCACGATCGATCACTAGCGGGGGACCTAGCACAGATACGCAGTATTTT. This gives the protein CASSRSITSGGPSTDTQYF.

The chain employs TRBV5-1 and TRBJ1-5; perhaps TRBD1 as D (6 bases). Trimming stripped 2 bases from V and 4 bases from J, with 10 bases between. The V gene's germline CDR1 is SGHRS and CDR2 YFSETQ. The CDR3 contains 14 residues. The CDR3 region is CASSLQGGNQPQHF. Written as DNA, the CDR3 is TGCGCCAGCAGCTTACAGGGTGGGAATCAGCCCCAGCATTTT.

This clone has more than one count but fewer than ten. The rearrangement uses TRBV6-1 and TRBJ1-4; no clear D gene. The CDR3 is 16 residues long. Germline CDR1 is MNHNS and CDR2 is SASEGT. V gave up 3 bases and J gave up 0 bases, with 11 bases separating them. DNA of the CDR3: TGTGCCAGCAGTGATATCTTCACAGCAACTAATGAAAAACTGTTTTTT. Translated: CASSDIFTATNEKLFF.

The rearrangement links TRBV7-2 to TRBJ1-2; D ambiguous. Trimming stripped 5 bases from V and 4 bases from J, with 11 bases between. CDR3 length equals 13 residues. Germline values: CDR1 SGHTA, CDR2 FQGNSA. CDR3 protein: CASSPFDTYGYTF. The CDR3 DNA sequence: TGTGCCAGCAGCCCATTCGACACCTATGGCTACACCTTC.

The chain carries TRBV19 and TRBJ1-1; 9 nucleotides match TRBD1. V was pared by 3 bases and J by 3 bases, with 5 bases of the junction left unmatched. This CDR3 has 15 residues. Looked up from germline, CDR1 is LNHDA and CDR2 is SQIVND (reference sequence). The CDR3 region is CASSMFDRGDTEAFF. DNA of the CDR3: TGTGCCAGTAGTATGTTCGACAGGGGGGACACTGAAGCTTTCTTT.

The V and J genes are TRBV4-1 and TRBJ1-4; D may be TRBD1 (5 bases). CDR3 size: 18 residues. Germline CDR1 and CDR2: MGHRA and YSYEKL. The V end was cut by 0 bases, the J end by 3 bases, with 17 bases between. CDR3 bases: TGCGCCAGCAGCCAAGATCAGGCAGGGATTGGATCTAATGAAAAACTGTTTTTT. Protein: CASSQDQAGIGSNEKLFF.

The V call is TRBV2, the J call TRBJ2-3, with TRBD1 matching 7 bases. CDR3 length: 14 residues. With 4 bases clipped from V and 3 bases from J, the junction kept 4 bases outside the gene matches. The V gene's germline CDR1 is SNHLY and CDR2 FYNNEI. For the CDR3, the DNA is TGTGCCAGCAGTGGACAGGGCAGGACAGATACGCAGTATTTT. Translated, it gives CASSGQGRTDTQYF.

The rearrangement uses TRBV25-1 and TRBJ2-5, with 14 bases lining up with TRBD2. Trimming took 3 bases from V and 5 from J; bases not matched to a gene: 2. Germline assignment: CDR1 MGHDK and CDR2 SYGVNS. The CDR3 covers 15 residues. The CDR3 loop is CASSEGLAGVETQYF. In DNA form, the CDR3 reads TGTGCCAGCAGTGAGGGACTAGCGGGGGTCGAGACCCAGTACTTC.

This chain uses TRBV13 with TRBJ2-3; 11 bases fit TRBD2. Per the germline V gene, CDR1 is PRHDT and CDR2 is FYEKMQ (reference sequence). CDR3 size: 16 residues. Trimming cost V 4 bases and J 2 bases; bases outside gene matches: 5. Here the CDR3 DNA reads TGTGCCAGCAGCTCCTTAGCGGGGGGGTTCACAGATACGCAGTATTTT. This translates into CASSSLAGGFTDTQYF.

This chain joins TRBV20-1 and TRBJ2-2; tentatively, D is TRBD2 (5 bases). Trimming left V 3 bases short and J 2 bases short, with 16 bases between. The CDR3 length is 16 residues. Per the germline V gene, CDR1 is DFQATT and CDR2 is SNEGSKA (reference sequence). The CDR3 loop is CSASPKGRENTGELFF. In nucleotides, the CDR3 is TGCAGTGCTAGTCCCAAAGGGAGAGAAAACACCGGGGAGCTGTTTTTT.

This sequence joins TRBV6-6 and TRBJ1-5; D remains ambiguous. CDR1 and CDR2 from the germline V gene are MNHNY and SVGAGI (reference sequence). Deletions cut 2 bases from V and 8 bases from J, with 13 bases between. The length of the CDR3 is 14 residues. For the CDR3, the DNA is TGTGCCAGCAGTTACACCGTTCAGTTCGAGCCCCAGCATTTT. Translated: CASSYTVQFEPQHF.

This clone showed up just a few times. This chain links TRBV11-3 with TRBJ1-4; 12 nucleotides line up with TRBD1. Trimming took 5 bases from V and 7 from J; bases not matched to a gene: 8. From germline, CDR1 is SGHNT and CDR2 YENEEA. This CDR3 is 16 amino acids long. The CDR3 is CASSEGQGARGEKLFF. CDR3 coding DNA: TGTGCCAGCAGCGAGGGACAGGGGGCGCGTGGTGAAAAACTGTTTTTT.

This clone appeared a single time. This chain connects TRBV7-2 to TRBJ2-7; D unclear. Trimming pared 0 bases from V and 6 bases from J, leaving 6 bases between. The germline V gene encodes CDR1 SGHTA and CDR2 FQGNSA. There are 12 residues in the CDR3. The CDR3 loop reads CASSLARFEQYF. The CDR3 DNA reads TGTGCCAGCAGCTTAGCCAGGTTCGAGCAGTACTTC.

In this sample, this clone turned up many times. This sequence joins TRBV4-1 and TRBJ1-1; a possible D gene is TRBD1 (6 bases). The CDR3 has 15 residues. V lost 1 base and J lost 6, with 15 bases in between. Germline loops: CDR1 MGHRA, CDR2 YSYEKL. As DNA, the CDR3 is TGCGCCAGCAGCCAAGCGGACAGAGATATTCCTGAAGCTTTCTTT. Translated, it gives CASSQADRDIPEAFF.

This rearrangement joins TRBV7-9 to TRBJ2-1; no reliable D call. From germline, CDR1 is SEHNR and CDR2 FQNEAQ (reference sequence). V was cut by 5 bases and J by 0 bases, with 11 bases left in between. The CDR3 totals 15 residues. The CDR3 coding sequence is TGTGCCAGCAGCAAACAGATGAGCTCCTACAATGAGCAGTTCTTC. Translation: CASSKQMSSYNEQFF.

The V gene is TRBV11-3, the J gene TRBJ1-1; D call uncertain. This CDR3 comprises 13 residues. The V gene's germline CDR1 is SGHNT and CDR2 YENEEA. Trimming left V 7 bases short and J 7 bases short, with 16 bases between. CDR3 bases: TGTGCCAGCACCCTACCCCTAGGAAATGAAGCTTTCTTT. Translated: CASTLPLGNEAFF. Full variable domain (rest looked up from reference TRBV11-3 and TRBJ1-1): EAGVVQSPRYKIIEKKQPVAFWCNPISGHNTLYWYLQNLGQGPELLIRYENEEAVDDSQLPKDRFSAERLKGVDSTLKIQPAELGDSAVYLCASTLPLGNEAFFGQGTRLTVV.